A selection of T cell receptor beta chains follows, all from one sample in a study of response to subunit inactivated influenza vaccine. TCRdb reprocessed the RT-PCR reads via MiXCR and lists one record per CDR3 protein. Of over 150,000 distinct CDR3 sequences detected, approximately 9.2% appear once; the ten largest clones hold under 13%. The sample in question was non-naive T cells sorted from PBMCs, obtained on the day of vaccination. These receptors all stem from a man aged 45-60 years who received an inactivated influenza vaccine. Each CDR3 is given with its conserved first and last residue. A D gene is named only where the DNA matches it firmly. Clone size appears in some rows only: once, few, many, or a class for an expanded clone.

clone_size: .
v_call: TRBV27
d_call: .
j_call: TRBJ1-6
cdr3_aa: CASSARGSSPLHF
cdr3_nt: TGTGCCAGCAGTGCCCGGGGGAGTTCACCCCTCCACTTT

clone_size: few
v_call: TRBV28
d_call: .
j_call: TRBJ1-2
cdr3_aa: CASTPPGGVPDGYTF
cdr3_nt: TGTGCCAGCACTCCTCCGGGGGGGGTTCCCGATGGCTACACCTTC

clone_size: .
v_call: TRBV27
d_call: .
j_call: TRBJ2-7
cdr3_aa: CASSPIGRKSGRYEQYF
cdr3_nt: TGTGCCAGCAGTCCCATTGGGCGGAAATCGGGGCGCTACGAGCAGTACTTC

clone_size: few
v_call: TRBV12-3/TRBV12-4
d_call: TRBD2
j_call: TRBJ2-3
cdr3_aa: CTISFFPSGRRDRTDTQYF
cdr3_nt: TGTACCATCAGTTTTTTTCCTAGCGGGAGACGGGATCGCACAGATACGCAGTATTTT

clone_size: .
v_call: TRBV2
d_call: .
j_call: TRBJ1-1
cdr3_aa: CASSAAFPTNTEAFF
cdr3_nt: TGTGCCAGCAGTGCGGCCTTTCCGACCAACACTGAAGCTTTCTTT

clone_size: .
v_call: TRBV5-5
d_call: TRBD1
j_call: TRBJ1-2
cdr3_aa: CASSLQRPGQGYGYTF
cdr3_nt: TGTGCCAGCAGCCTACAGAGGCCCGGACAGGGCTATGGCTACACCTTC

clone_size: many
v_call: TRBV12-3/TRBV12-4
d_call: TRBD2
j_call: TRBJ2-3
cdr3_aa: CASSRTRLAGGTDTQYF
cdr3_nt: TGTGCCAGCAGCCGGACTAGACTAGCGGGAGGAACAGATACGCAGTATTTT

clone_size: many
v_call: TRBV5-1
d_call: .
j_call: TRBJ2-2
cdr3_aa: CASRTGQADTGELFF
cdr3_nt: TGCGCCAGTAGAACGGGGCAGGCCGACACCGGGGAGCTGTTTTTT

clone_size: .
v_call: TRBV19
d_call: TRBD1
j_call: TRBJ2-7
cdr3_aa: CASRRGQGDYEQYF
cdr3_nt: TGTGCCAGTAGAAGGGGACAGGGTGACTACGAGCAGTACTTC

clone_size: .
v_call: TRBV20-1
d_call: .
j_call: TRBJ2-5
cdr3_aa: CSASPNQETQYF
cdr3_nt: TGCAGTGCTAGTCCAAACCAAGAGACCCAGTACTTC

clone_size: few
v_call: TRBV6-1
d_call: TRBD1
j_call: TRBJ2-4
cdr3_aa: CASSRQGGSKNIQYF
cdr3_nt: TGTGCCAGCAGCCGACAGGGTGGGTCCAAAAACATTCAGTACTTC

clone_size: .
v_call: TRBV21-1
d_call: .
j_call: TRBJ1-5
cdr3_aa: CASSKAPRPSNQPQHF
cdr3_nt: TGTGCCAGCAGCAAAGCCCCAAGGCCTAGCAATCAGCCCCAGCATTTT

clone_size: many
v_call: TRBV24-1
d_call: TRBD1
j_call: TRBJ1-2
cdr3_aa: CATSTGQDYGYTF
cdr3_nt: TGTGCCACCAGTACGGGACAGGACTATGGCTACACCTTC

clone_size: few
v_call: TRBV10-1
d_call: .
j_call: TRBJ1-1
cdr3_aa: CASSESNTEAFF
cdr3_nt: TGCGCCAGCAGTGAGTCGAACACTGAAGCTTTCTTT

clone_size: few
v_call: TRBV20-1
d_call: .
j_call: TRBJ1-2
cdr3_aa: CSARATASNYGYTF
cdr3_nt: TGCAGTGCTAGAGCCACAGCCTCTAACTATGGCTACACCTTC

clone_size: many
v_call: TRBV7-3
d_call: TRBD1
j_call: TRBJ1-2
cdr3_aa: CASRPHGTGVLANYGYTF
cdr3_nt: TGTGCCAGCAGGCCCCATGGGACAGGGGTATTAGCTAACTATGGCTACACCTTC

clone_size: few
v_call: TRBV6-1
d_call: TRBD1
j_call: TRBJ2-2
cdr3_aa: CAIARTGVAGELFF
cdr3_nt: TGTGCCATCGCTCGGACAGGGGTGGCCGGGGAGCTGTTTTTT

clone_size: .
v_call: TRBV4-2
d_call: TRBD2
j_call: TRBJ2-1
cdr3_aa: CAMGPGTSGYNEQFF
cdr3_nt: TGTGCCATGGGCCCCGGGACTAGCGGATACAATGAGCAGTTCTTC

clone_size: many
v_call: TRBV7-2
d_call: TRBD1
j_call: TRBJ1-3
cdr3_aa: CASSPDRAGNTIYF
cdr3_nt: TGTGCCAGCAGCCCGGACAGGGCGGGGAACACCATATATTTT

clone_size: many
v_call: TRBV2
d_call: TRBD2
j_call: TRBJ2-1
cdr3_aa: CASSEGGSSGGAPLYNEQFF
cdr3_nt: TGTGCCAGCAGTGAAGGGGGTTCTAGCGGGGGGGCCCCTCTTTACAATGAGCAGTTCTTC

clone_size: .
v_call: TRBV12-3/TRBV12-4
d_call: .
j_call: TRBJ2-2
cdr3_aa: CASSLGTLTGELFF
cdr3_nt: TGTGCCAGCAGTTTAGGCACCCTCACCGGGGAGCTGTTTTTT

clone_size: .
v_call: TRBV20-1
d_call: TRBD2
j_call: TRBJ2-3
cdr3_aa: CSASAPVKTSGGADTQYF
cdr3_nt: TGCAGTGCTTCGGCCCCGGTAAAGACTAGCGGGGGGGCAGATACGCAGTATTTT

clone_size: few
v_call: TRBV6-2/TRBV6-3
d_call: .
j_call: TRBJ2-1
cdr3_aa: CASSYSMDGSSEQFF
cdr3_nt: TGTGCCAGCAGTTACTCGATGGACGGGAGTAGTGAGCAGTTCTTC

clone_size: few
v_call: TRBV4-2
d_call: TRBD1
j_call: TRBJ1-1
cdr3_aa: CASSQGQGRTEAFF
cdr3_nt: TGTGCCAGCAGCCAAGGACAGGGAAGGACTGAAGCTTTCTTT

clone_size: many
v_call: TRBV2
d_call: .
j_call: TRBJ1-1
cdr3_aa: CASSGVGVVAFF
cdr3_nt: TGTGCCAGCTCGGGGGTGGGGGTAGTAGCTTTCTTT

clone_size: many
v_call: TRBV2
d_call: .
j_call: TRBJ1-2
cdr3_aa: CASSARGVYGYTF
cdr3_nt: TGTGCCAGCAGCGCCAGGGGAGTCTATGGCTACACCTTC

clone_size: few
v_call: TRBV10-3
d_call: TRBD1
j_call: TRBJ2-7
cdr3_aa: CAISAGGQGTYEQYF
cdr3_nt: TGTGCCATCAGTGCTGGGGGACAGGGGACCTACGAGCAGTACTTC

clone_size: many
v_call: TRBV20-1
d_call: .
j_call: TRBJ1-1
cdr3_aa: CSARSPSTTLSVMNTEAFF
cdr3_nt: TGCAGTGCTAGAAGCCCTTCGACGACTCTGTCTGTAATGAACACTGAAGCTTTCTTT